What follows is one T cell receptor (beta chain) and its context. The CDR3 extends over 15 amino acids. From germline, CDR1 is MRHNA and CDR2 SNTAGT. V was trimmed by 8 bases and J by 2 bases, leaving 18 bases between them. The data are from a study of blood T cell repertoires in COVID-19. About the study: Acute and convalescent COVID-19 specimens originated in the United States, Italy and Spain.

The authors' processing: Cell counts per sample came from amplifying reference gene primers. The protocol was immunoSEQ multiplex PCR, while the TCRdb copy is restricted to in-frame clones and leaves out a portion. The D gene and trimming were derived from the DNA, and the V and J assignments and clone size from that table. The sample carries approximately 330,000 clones, roughly 86% recorded once. This sequence was found in a man under 40 with COVID-19, enrolled during active disease. The chain carries TRBV6-4 and TRBJ1-2; the D gene is possibly TRBD1 (6 bases). Sequenced: peripheral blood. CDR3 sequence reads: CASHSPGHRNYGYTF. The CDR3, as DNA: TGTGCCAGCCATTCCCCGGGACATCGAAACTATGGCTACACCTTC.